Sequencing of this T cell receptor beta chain was carried out in a study of T cells in Graves' hyperthyroidism and ophthalmopathy. Each diagnosis drew on symptoms, thyroxine, TRAb, thyroid ultrasound and orbital computed tomography findings. Amplified TCR beta CDR3 regions came from RNA transcripts. Initially, a first-round RT-PCR of the TCR CDR3 employed the HTBI primer set. Each CDR3 protein is one row after TCRdb ran MiXCR on the multiplex PCR reads. The data hold hundreds of thousands of distinct CDR3 sequences, with 15% to 19% observed a single time. The origin of this receptor is a woman under 30 with Graves' hyperthyroidism. Sequenced: blood.

CDR3 coding DNA: TGCAGCGTTCGGACAGGACGGACTGAAGCTTTCTTT. Its translation is CSVRTGRTEAFF. The chain is built from TRBV29-1 and TRBJ1-1; TRBD1 matches 7 bases. V gave up 5 bases and J gave up 5 bases; unmatched junction bases: 5. Germline V gives CDR1 SQVTM, CDR2 ANQGSEA. CDR3 length: 12 residues.